The clone carrying this TCR beta chain was counted a single time. The data originate from a study of blood T cell repertoires in COVID-19. V was clipped by 3 bases and J by 5 bases; unmatched bases: 6. Germline assignment: CDR1 LNHDA and CDR2 SQIVND (reference sequence). The CDR3 length is 14 residues. Libraries were prepared by immunoSEQ multiplex PCR; TCRdb keeps only in-frame clonotypes and omits some of them. The sample has about 480,000 clones, roughly 88% seen once. The rearrangement uses TRBV19 and TRBJ1-2, with 7 nucleotides matching TRBD1. The sample taken for sequencing was peripheral blood. The receptor's source is a woman between 45 and 60 years old with COVID-19, enrolled during active disease. CDR3 region: CASSMTGTLYGYTF. CDR3 bases: TGTGCCAGTAGTATGACAGGGACCCTTTATGGCTACACCTTC.